The T cell receptor beta chain described here comes from a study of shared clonotypes between healthy human individuals. The CDR3 extends over 19 amino acids. Germline CDR1 is MGHRA and CDR2 is YSYEKL. Between the trimmed V and J ends, which lost 2 bases and 0 bases, there was a span of 20 bases. Sequencing was performed with immunoSEQ multiplex PCR; in TCRdb, only in-frame clones are kept and a portion is missing. The table has some 2,000,000 clones, around 95% seen once. This receptor was identified in a man aged 18 to 35 in good health. Sequenced material: naive CD4+ T cells sorted from blood. Subset meaning: CD45RA+ positively selected. The rearrangement uses TRBV4-1 and TRBJ1-3; weak D call: TRBD1 (5 bases). The CDR3 loop reads CASSQLPRGRDSSGNTIYF. The CDR3 DNA follows: TGCGCCAGCAGCCAACTCCCACGGGGAAGGGACTCCTCTGGAAACACCATATATTTT.